This T cell receptor (beta chain) was identified during a study of CD8 T cells in ankylosing spondylitis. Study observations and caveats: Characteristic, it appeared, of ankylosing spondylitis blood was a TCR beta motif of roughly eight highly homologous variants. Reactive arthritis synovial fluid and blood previously showed some of these motif variants.

Making the TCR beta libraries involved quantitative 5'-RACE with molecular barcodes. TCRdb used MiXCR to reprocess the 5' RACE reads, holding one entry per CDR3 protein. The repertoire has about 480,000 distinct CDR3 sequences, roughly a sixth of them found once; the top ten carry over 0.9%. The V gene's germline CDR1 is LGHDT and CDR2 YNNKEL (reference sequence). There are 15 residues in the CDR3. V shed 4 bases, J shed 2 bases, and the junction held 6 bases outside the gene matches. A note on this clonotype: Its antigen is currently unknown.

Specimen: blood, either unsorted or a sorted T cell fraction (not recorded which). The rearrangement links TRBV3-1 to TRBJ1-2; TRBD1 matches at 8 bases. The clonotype was recovered from a male donor with ankylosing spondylitis. The CDR3 DNA follows: TGTGCCAGCAGCCCTAGGACAGGGAAAAACTATGGCTACACCTTC. Its protein product is CASSPRTGKNYGYTF.